This T cell receptor beta chain was identified in a study of regulatory T cells in long-lasting Graves disease. Documented time point: newly diagnosed GD, antithyroid drugs for less than 3 months. The TCR library used RNA extracted from PBMCs. Libraries of TCR beta came from iRepertoire HTBI primers plus Arm-PCR of CDR3 regions. TCRdb re-derived calls from the multiplex PCR reads in MiXCR, one entry per CDR3 protein. The profile shows fewer than 450,000 distinct CDR3 sequences, 14% to 15% of them singletons. The germline V gene has CDR1 SGHDN and CDR2 FVKESK. V was clipped by 1 base and J by 1 base, with 22 bases between them. This CDR3 region has 20 residues. These data were also reused for a study on T cells in Graves' hyperthyroidism and ophthalmopathy.

V gene TRBV14 combines with J gene TRBJ2-2; D might be TRBD2 (5 bases). The receptor's source is a woman in her 40s with Graves disease. The input for sequencing was peripheral blood mononuclear cells (PBMCs), taken at new diagnosis, from a patient treated with antithyroid drugs. The DNA for the CDR3 is TGTGCCAGCAGCCAAGTACTCTTGTCTTGGGAGCCCTTGAACACCGGGGAGCTGTTTTTT. Protein product: CASSQVLLSWEPLNTGELFF. Complete variable domain (other parts from reference TRBV14 and TRBJ2-2): EAGVTQFPSHSVIEKGQTVTLRCDPISGHDNLYWYRRVMGKEIKFLLHFVKESKQDESGMPNNRFLAERTGGTYSTLKVQPAELEDSGVYFCASSQVLLSWEPLNTGELFFGEGSRLTVL.